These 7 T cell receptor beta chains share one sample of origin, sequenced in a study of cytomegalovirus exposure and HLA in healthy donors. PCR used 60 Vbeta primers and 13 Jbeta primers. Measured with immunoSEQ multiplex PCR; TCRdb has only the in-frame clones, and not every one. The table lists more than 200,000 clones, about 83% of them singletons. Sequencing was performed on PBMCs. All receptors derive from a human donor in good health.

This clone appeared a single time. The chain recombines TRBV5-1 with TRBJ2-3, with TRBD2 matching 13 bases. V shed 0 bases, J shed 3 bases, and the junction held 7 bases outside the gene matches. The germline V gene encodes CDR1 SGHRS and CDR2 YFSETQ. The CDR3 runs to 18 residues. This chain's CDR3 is CASSLEGLAGDRTDTQYF. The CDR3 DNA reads TGCGCCAGCAGCTTGGAAGGACTAGCGGGAGATAGGACAGATACGCAGTATTTT.

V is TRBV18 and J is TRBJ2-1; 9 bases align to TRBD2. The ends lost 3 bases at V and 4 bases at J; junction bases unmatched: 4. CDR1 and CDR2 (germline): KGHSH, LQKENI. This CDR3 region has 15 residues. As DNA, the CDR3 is TGTGCCAGCTCACCCGGACTAGCGACTTACAATGAGCAGTTCTTC. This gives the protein CASSPGLATYNEQFF.

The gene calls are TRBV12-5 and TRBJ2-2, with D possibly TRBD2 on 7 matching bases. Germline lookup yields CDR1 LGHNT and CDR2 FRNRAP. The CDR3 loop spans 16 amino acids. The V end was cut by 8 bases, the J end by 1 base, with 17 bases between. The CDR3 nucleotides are TGTGCTAGTCGGCCCGGGGGCGGGGGGAACACCGGGGAGCTGTTTTTT. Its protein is CASRPGGGGNTGELFF.

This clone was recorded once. The CDR3 coding sequence is TGTGCCATCAGTGAGTCAGGACTCCCGAGCTCCTACAATGAGCAGTTCTTC. As protein: CAISESGLPSSYNEQFF. The chain couples TRBV10-3 to TRBJ2-1; TRBD2 might be the D (5 bases). Trimming took off 0 bases at V and 0 bases at J, with 12 bases between the two ends. The length of the CDR3 is 17 residues. From germline, CDR1 is ENHRY and CDR2 SYGVKD.

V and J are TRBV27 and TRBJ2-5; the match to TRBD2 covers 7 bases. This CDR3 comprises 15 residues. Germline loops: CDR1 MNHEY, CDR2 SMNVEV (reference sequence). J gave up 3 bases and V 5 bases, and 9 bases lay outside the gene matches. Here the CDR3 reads CASSPQAGRKETQYF. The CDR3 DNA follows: TGTGCCAGCAGTCCCCAAGCGGGGCGGAAAGAGACCCAGTACTTC.

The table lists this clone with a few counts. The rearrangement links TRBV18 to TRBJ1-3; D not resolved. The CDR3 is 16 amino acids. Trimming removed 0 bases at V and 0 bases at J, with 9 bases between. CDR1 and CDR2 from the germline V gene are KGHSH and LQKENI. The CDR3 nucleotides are TGTGCCAGCTCACCACCCCTGGCCGTCTCTGGAAACACCATATATTTT. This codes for CASSPPLAVSGNTIYF.

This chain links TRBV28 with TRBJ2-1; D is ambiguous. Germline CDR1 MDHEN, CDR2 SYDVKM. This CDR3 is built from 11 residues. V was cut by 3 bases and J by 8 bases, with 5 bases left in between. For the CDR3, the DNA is TGTGCCAGCAGTTTGCGAGATGAGCAGTTCTTC. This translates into CASSLRDEQFF. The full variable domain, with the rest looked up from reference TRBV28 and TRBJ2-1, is DVKVTQSSRYLVKRTGEKVFLECVQDMDHENMFWYRQDPGLGLRLIYFSYDVKMKEKGDIPEGYSVSREKKERFSLILESASTNQTSMYLCASSLRDEQFFGPGTRLTVL.